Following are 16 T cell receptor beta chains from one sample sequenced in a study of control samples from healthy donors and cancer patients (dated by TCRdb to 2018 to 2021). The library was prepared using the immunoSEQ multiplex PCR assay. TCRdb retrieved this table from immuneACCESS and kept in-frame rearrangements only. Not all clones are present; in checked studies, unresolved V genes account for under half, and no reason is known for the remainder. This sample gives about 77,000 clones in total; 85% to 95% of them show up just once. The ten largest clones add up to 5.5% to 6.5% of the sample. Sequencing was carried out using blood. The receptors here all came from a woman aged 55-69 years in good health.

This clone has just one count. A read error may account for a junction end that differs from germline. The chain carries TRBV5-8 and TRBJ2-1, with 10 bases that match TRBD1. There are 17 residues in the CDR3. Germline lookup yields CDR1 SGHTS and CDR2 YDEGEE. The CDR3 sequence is CASSWDRGRGSHNEQFF. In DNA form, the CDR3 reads TGTGCCAGCAGCTGGGACAGGGGCCGGGGCTCCCACAATGAGCAGTTCTTC.

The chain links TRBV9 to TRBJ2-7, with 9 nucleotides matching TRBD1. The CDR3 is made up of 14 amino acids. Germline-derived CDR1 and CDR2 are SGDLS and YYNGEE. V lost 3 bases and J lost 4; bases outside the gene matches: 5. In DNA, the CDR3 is TGTGCCAGCAGCGCCGGGACAGGGAATTACGAGCAGTACTTC. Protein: CASSAGTGNYEQYF.

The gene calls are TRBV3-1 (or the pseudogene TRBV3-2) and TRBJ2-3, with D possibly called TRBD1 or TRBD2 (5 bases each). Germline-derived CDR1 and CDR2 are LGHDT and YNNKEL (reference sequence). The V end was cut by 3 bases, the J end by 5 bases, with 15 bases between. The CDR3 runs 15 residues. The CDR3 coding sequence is TGTGCCAGCAGCCATGGGGGAATGCACCAAGATACGCAGTATTTT. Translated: CASSHGGMHQDTQYF.

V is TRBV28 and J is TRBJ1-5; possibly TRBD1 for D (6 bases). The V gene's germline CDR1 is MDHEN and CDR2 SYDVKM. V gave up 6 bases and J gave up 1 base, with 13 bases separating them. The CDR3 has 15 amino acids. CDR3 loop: CASRKPQGSNQPQHF. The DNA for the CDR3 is TGTGCCAGCAGGAAGCCACAGGGCAGCAATCAGCCCCAGCATTTT.

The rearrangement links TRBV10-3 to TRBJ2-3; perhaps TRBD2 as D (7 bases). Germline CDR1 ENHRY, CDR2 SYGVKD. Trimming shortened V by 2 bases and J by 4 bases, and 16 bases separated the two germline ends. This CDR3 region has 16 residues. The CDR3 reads CAISEGGGRVPDTQYF. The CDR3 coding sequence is TGTGCCATCAGTGAGGGGGGCGGGAGAGTACCAGATACGCAGTATTTT.

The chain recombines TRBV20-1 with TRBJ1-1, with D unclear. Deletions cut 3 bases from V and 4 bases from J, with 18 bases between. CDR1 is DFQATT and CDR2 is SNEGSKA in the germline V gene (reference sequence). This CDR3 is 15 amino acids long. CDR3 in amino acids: CSASSDPGIITEAFF. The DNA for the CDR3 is TGCAGTGCTAGTAGCGACCCCGGGATAATCACTGAAGCTTTCTTT.

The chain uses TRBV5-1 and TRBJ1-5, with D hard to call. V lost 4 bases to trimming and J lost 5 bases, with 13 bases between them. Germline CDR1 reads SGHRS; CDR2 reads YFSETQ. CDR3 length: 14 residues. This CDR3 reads CASSPTGSHQPQHF. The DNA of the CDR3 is TGCGCCAGCAGCCCCACGGGGTCCCATCAGCCCCAGCATTTT.

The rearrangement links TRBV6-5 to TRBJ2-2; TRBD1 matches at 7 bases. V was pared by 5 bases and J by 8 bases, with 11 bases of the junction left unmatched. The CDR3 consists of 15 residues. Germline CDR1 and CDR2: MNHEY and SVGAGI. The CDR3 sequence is CASSPRQGRGGELFF. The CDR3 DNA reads TGTGCCAGCAGTCCTCGACAGGGAAGAGGGGGGGAGCTGTTTTTT.

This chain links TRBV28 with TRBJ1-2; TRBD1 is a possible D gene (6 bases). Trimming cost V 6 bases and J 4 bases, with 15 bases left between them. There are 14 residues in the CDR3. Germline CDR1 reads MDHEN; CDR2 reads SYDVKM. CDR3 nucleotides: TGTGCCAGCAGGGGGGCAGGGACCCGCTATGGCTACACCTTC. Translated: CASRGAGTRYGYTF.

The CDR3, as DNA: TGTGCCAGCAGCTTGCTCGGGCAGGGAGATACGCAGTATTTT. As protein: CASSLLGQGDTQYF. The chain recombines TRBV11-2 with TRBJ2-3; D is perhaps TRBD1 (5 bases). Between the trimmed V and J ends, which lost 3 bases and 5 bases, there was a span of 12 bases. Germline V gives CDR1 SGHAT, CDR2 FQNNGV. This CDR3 comprises 14 residues. The full variable domain, its missing parts supplied by reference TRBV11-2 and TRBJ2-3, is EAGVAQSPRYKIIEKRQSVAFWCNPISGHATLYWYQQILGQGPKLLIQFQNNGVVDDSQLPKDRFSAERLKGVDSTLKIQPAKLEDSAVYLCASSLLGQGDTQYFGPGTRLTVL.

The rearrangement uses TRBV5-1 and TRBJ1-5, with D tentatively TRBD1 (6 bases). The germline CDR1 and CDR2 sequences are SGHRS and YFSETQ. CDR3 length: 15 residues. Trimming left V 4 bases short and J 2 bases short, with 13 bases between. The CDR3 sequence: CASSPQGHRNQPQHF. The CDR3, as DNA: TGCGCCAGCAGCCCCCAGGGACACCGCAATCAGCCCCAGCATTTT.

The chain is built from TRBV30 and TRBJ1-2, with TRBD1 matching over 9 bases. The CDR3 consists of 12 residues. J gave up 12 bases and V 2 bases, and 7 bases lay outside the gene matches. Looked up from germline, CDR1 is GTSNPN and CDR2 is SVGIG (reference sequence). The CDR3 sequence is CAWSFSRQGDTF. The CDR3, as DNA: TGTGCCTGGAGTTTTAGCAGACAGGGGGACACCTTC.

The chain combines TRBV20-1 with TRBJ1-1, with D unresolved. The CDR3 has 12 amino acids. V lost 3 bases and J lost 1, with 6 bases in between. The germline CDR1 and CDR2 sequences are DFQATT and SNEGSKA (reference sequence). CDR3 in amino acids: CSASVGNTEAFF. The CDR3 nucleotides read TGCAGTGCTAGTGTAGGGAACACTGAAGCTTTCTTT.

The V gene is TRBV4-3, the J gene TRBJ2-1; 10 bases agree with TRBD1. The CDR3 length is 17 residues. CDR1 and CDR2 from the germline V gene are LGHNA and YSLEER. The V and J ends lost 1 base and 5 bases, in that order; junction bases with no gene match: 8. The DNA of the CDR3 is TGCGCCAGCAGCCAAGTCACGGGGGGACAGGGGCACAATGAGCAGTTCTTC. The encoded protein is CASSQVTGGQGHNEQFF.

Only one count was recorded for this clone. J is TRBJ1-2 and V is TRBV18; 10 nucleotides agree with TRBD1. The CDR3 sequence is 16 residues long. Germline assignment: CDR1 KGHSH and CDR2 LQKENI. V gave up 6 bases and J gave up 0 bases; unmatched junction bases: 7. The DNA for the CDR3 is TGTGCCAGCTCGCCGGACAGGGGGAGCTCTAACTATGGCTACACCTTC. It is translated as CASSPDRGSSNYGYTF.

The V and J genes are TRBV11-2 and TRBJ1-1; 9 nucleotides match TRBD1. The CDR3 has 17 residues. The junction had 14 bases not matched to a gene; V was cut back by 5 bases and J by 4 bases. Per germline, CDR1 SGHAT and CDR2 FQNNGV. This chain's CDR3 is CASSRWGQGRLSTEAFF. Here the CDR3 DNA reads TGTGCCAGCAGCAGATGGGGACAGGGTAGGCTGAGCACTGAAGCTTTCTTT.